What follows describes a single TCR beta chain. The antigen is not known. The data stem from a study of OX40 agonist ivuxolimab in advanced cancers. Notes on the study in general: At 0.1 to 3.0 mg/kg, CD4+ and CD8+ blood T cells expanded clonally by week 6.

Drawing of blood for sampling happened at baseline, at cycle 4 day 1, and at cycle 7 day 1. Using immunoSEQ multiplex PCR, the repertoire was profiled, and TCRdb retains in-frame clones only, with some absent. The repertoire includes 35,000 to 45,000 clones, around 89% of them detected once, and about 4.5% sits in the top ten. This receptor was identified in an adult with an advanced solid tumor such as melanoma, head and neck, liver or kidney cancer. The sequences come from CD4+ or CD8+ T cells sorted from blood, collected in a trial of the OX40 agonist ivuxolimab.

In DNA, the CDR3 is TGTGCCAGCAGCCAGGGACGAGGAGCAGGGTCAACTAATGAAAAACTGTTTTTT. The encoded protein is CASSQGRGAGSTNEKLFF. V gene TRBV7-9 combines with J gene TRBJ1-4, with D perhaps matching TRBD1 (5 bases). Looked up from germline, CDR1 is SEHNR and CDR2 is FQNEAQ (reference sequence). V was clipped by 5 bases and J by 0 bases, with 19 bases between them. This CDR3 spans 18 amino acids. The full variable domain, in which reference TRBV7-9 and TRBJ1-4 provide the parts outside the CDR3, is DTGVSQNPRHKITKRGQNVTFRCDPISEHNRLYWYRQTLGQGPEFLTYFQNEAQLEKSRLLSDRFSAERPKGSFSTLEIQRTEQGDSAMYLCASSQGRGAGSTNEKLFFGSGTQLSVL.